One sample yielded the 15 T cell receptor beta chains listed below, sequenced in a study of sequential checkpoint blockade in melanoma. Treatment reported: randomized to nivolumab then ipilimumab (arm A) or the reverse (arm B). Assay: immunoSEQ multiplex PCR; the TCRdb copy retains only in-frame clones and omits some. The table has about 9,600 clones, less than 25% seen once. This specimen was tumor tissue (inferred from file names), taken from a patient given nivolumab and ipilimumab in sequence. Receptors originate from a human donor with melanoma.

CDR3 protein: CASSESRLAGGHEQYF. The DNA of the CDR3 is TGTGCCAGCAGTGAAAGTAGGCTAGCGGGGGGCCACGAGCAGTACTTC. The V and J genes are TRBV9 and TRBJ2-7; 11 nucleotides match TRBD2. Trimming removed 5 bases from V and 5 bases from J; junction bases left unmatched: 12. Germline CDR1 and CDR2: SGDLS and YYNGEE. There are 16 residues in the CDR3.

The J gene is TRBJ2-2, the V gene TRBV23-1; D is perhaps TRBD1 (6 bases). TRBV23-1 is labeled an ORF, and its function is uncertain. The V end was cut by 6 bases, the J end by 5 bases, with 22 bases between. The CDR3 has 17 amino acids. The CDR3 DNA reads TGCGCCAGCAGCTTGGATGGCAGGGGTCAGTGGACCGGGGAGCTGTTTTTT. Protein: CASSLDGRGQWTGELFF.

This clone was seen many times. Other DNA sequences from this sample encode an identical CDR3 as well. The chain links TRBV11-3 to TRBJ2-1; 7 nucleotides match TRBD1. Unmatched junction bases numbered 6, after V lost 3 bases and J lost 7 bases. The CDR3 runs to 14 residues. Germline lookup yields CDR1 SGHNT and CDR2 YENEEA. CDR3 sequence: CASSLLAGGNEQFF. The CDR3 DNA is TGTGCCAGCAGCTTGTTAGCAGGGGGTAATGAGCAGTTCTTC.

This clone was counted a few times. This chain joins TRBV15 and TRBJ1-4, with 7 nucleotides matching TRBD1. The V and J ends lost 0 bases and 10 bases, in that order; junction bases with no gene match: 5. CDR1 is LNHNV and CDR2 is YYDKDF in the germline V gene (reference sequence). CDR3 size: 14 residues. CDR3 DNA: TGTGCCACCAGCAGAGAAAGGAGACAGGGAAAACTGTTTTTT. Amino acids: CATSRERRQGKLFF.

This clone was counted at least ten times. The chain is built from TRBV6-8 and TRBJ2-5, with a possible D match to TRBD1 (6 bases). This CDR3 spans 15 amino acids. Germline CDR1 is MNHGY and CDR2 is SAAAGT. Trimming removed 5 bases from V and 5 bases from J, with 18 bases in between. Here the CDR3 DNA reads TGTGCCAGCAGTCAAAAATCAACAGGGTTCGAGACCCAGTACTTC. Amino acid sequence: CASSQKSTGFETQYF.

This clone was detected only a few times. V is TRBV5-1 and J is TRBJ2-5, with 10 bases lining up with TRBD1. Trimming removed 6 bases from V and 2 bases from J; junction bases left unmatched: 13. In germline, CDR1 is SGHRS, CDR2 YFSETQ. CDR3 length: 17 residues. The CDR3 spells CASTWGQGRPNQETQYF. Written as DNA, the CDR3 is TGCGCCAGCACCTGGGGACAGGGGCGGCCCAATCAAGAGACCCAGTACTTC.

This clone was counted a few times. The chain's CDR3 is CASRPLASGERGEQFF. CDR3 coding DNA: TGCGCCAGCAGACCGCTGGCTAGCGGAGAACGGGGTGAGCAGTTCTTC. This chain joins TRBV5-1 and TRBJ2-1, with TRBD2 matching over 7 bases. The CDR3 totals 16 residues. Germline assignment: CDR1 SGHRS and CDR2 YFSETQ. V shed 5 bases, J shed 9 bases, and the junction held 17 bases outside the gene matches.

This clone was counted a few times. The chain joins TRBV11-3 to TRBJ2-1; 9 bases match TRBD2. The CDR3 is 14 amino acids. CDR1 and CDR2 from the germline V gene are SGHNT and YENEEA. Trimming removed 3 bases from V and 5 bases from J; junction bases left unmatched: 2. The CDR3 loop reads CASSFSSGDNEQFF. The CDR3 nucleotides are TGTGCCAGCAGCTTCTCTAGCGGGGACAATGAGCAGTTCTTC.

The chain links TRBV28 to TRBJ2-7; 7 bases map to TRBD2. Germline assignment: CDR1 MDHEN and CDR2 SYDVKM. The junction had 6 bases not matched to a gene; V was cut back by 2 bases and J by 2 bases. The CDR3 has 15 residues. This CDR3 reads CASSLSVGGPYEQYF. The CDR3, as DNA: TGTGCCAGCAGTTTAAGTGTGGGAGGGCCCTACGAGCAGTACTTC.

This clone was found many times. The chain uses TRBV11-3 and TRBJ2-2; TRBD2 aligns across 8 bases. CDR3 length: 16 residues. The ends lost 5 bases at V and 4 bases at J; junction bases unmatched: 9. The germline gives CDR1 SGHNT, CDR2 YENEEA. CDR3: CASSKRGFEGTGELFF. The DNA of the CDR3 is TGTGCCAGCAGCAAGCGGGGGTTCGAAGGCACCGGGGAGCTGTTTTTT.

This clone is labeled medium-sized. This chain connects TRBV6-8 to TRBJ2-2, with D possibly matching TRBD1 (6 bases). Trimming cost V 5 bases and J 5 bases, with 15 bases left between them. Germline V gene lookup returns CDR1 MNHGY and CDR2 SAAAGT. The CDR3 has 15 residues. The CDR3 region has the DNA TGTGCCAGCAGTGAGACAGGAATGATGACCGGGGAGCTGTTTTTT. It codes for CASSETGMMTGELFF.

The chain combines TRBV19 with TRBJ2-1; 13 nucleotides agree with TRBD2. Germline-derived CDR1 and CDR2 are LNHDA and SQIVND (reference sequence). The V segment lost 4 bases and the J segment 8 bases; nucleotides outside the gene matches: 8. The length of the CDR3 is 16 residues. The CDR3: CASSTYTSGRGDEQFF. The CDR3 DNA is TGTGCCAGTAGTACCTACACTAGCGGGAGGGGGGATGAGCAGTTCTTC.

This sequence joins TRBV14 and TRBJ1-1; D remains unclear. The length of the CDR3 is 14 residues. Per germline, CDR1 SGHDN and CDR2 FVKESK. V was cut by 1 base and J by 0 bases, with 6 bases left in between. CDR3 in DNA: TGTGCCAGCAGCCAAGCAGGAATGAACACTGAAGCTTTCTTT. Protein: CASSQAGMNTEAFF. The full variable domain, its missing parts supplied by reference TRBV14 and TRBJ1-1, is EAGVTQFPSHSVIEKGQTVTLRCDPISGHDNLYWYRRVMGKEIKFLLHFVKESKQDESGMPNNRFLAERTGGTYSTLKVQPAELEDSGVYFCASSQAGMNTEAFFGQGTRLTVV.

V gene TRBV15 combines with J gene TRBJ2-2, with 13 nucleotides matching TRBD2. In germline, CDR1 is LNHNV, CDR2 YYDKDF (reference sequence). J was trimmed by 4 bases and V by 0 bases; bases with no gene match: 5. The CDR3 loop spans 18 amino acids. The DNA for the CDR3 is TGTGCCACCAGCAGAGAAACTAGCGGGAGGGCCAGCACCGGGGAGCTGTTTTTT. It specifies CATSRETSGRASTGELFF.

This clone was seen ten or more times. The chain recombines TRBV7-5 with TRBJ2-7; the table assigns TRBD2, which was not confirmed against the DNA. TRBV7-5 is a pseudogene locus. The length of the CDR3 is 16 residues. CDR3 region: CASSLSGVSGPYEQYF. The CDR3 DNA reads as TGTGCCAGCAGCCTCTCAGGCGTTAGCGGACCCTACGAGCAGTACTTC.